This T cell receptor beta chain was found in a study of shared clonotypes between healthy human individuals. Background on the study: A couple of women and a few men aged 18 to 49 served as donors. Each donor's CD4 naive and CD4 memory cells filled three plates apiece, CD8 naive two, and CD8 memory one.

The table came from immunoSEQ multiplex PCR; TCRdb's copy has only in-frame clones and leaves some out. Found here are 550,000 to 750,000 clones, around 95% of them singletons; the top ten hold over 0.09%. In the naive CD8 group, cells lacked CD45RO and were positively selected for CCR7, so terminally differentiated effector memory CD45RA+ cells were left out. This clone has a single count. CDR1 is SGHRS and CDR2 is YFSETQ in the germline V gene. V lost 0 bases, J lost 3 bases, and 19 bases lay in between. This CDR3 comprises 17 residues. Sequenced material: naive CD8+ T cells sorted from blood. This sequence was found in a woman in her 30s in good health. J is TRBJ2-7 and V is TRBV5-1, with D perhaps assigned TRBD1 or TRBD2 (5 bases each). CDR3 amino acids: CASSLDSPTNGGYEQYF. DNA for the CDR3: TGCGCCAGCAGCTTGGACAGTCCTACTAATGGGGGCTACGAGCAGTACTTC.